A selection of T cell receptor beta chains follows, all from one sample in a study of cytomegalovirus exposure and HLA in healthy donors. Only in-frame clones appear in the TCRdb table, and some are missing; sequencing was by immunoSEQ multiplex PCR. Here the sample spans under 200,000 clones, 60% to 80% being singletons. Sequencing was carried out using PBMCs. All receptors come from a man aged 35 to 55 in good health and CMV-seronegative. Each CDR3 is given with its conserved first and last residue. A D gene is named only where the DNA matches it firmly. Clone size is given for some rows only: seen once, a few or many times, or a class if the clone is expanded.

>TRBJ2-7|-|TRBD1|TRBV28
TGTGCCAGCAGCCCCGGGACAGGTGGGCACCTCCAATTGTCCTACGAGCAGTACTTC
CASSPGTGGHLQLSYEQYF
>TRBJ2-7|few|TRBD1|TRBV15
TGTGCCACCAGCAGGGGCCGGGACAGGGTAAAGACCACCCACGAGCAGTACTTC
CATSRGRDRVKTTHEQYF
>TRBJ2-1|-|-|TRBV7-9
TGTTCCAGCAGCTTCTGGACCGGGACAACCCTCTCGGGGTACAATGAGCAGTTCTTC
CSSSFWTGTTLSGYNEQFF
>TRBJ1-6|once|TRBD1|TRBV9
TGTGCCAGCAGCCAAGGAGCAAGGGGGCAAGGATCACCCCTCCACTTT
CASSQGARGQGSPLHF
>TRBJ1-1|-|-|TRBV7-9
TGTTCCAGCAGCTTTTTCGGGGTAAACACTGAAGCTTTCTTT
CSSSFFGVNTEAFF
>TRBJ1-6|-|-|TRBV28
TGTGCCAGCAGCCGGAGTTCAAGCTCCTATAATTCACCCCTCCACTTT
CASSRSSSSYNSPLHF
>TRBJ2-2|-|-|TRBV28
TGTGCCACCAGTCGGGAAGACACCGGGGAGCTGTTTTTT
CATSREDTGELFF
>TRBJ1-5|few|-|TRBV28
TGTGCCAGCAGTTACCGGGAGGGGCGGAATCAGCCCCAGCATTTT
CASSYREGRNQPQHF
>TRBJ1-5|few|-|TRBV14
TGTGCCAGCAGCTTCGGGGATCAGCCCCAGCATTTT
CASSFGDQPQHF
>TRBJ2-3|-|-|TRBV9
TGTGCCAGCAGCGTCACCGGGGATACGCAGTATTTT
CASSVTGDTQYF
>TRBJ2-3|-|-|TRBV20-1
TGCAGTGCTACCTCCACAGATACGCAGTATTTT
CSATSTDTQYF
>TRBJ2-5|-|TRBD2|TRBV7-2
TGTGCCAGCAGCCCACCCAGCGGGGGGGCTTCAGAGACCCAGTACTTC
CASSPPSGGASETQYF
>TRBJ2-3|-|-|TRBV13
TGTGCCAGCAGCTTGGCCGGGGGGCGCGGACTATATACGCAGTATTTT
CASSLAGGRGLYTQYF